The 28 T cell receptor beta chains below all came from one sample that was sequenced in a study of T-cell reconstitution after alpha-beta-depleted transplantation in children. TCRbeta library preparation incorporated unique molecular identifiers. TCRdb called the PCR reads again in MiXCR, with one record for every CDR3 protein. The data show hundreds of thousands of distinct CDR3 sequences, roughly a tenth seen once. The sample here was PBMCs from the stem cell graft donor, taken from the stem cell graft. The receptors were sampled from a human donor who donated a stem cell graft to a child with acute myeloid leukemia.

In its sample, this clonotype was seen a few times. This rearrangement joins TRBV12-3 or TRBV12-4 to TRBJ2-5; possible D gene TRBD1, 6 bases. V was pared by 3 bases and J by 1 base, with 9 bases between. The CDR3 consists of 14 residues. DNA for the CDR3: TGTGCCAGCAGTTTTAACAGGGTCCAAGAGACCCAGTACTTC. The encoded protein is CASSFNRVQETQYF.

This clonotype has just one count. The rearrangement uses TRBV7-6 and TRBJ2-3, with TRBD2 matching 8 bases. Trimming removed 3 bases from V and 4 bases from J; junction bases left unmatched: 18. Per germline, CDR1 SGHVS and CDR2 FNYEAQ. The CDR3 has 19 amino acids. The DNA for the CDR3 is TGTGCCAGCAGCTTGAAACCAAACGCCGGGACTAGTGCCGCAGATACGCAGTATTTT. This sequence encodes CASSLKPNAGTSAADTQYF. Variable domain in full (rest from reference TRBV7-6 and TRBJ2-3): GAGVSQSPRYKVTKRGQDVALRCDPISGHVSLYWYRQALGQGPEFLTYFNYEAQQDKSGLPNDRFSAERPEGSISTLTIQRTEQRDSAMYRCASSLKPNAGTSAADTQYFGPGTRLTVL.

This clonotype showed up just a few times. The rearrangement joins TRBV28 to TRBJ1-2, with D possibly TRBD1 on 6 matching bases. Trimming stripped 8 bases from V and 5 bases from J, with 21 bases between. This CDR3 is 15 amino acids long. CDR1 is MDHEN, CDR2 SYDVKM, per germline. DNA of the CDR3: TGTGCCAGCTCCTGGGGGTCGGGGGCCGATTATGGCTACACCTTC. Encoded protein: CASSWGSGADYGYTF.

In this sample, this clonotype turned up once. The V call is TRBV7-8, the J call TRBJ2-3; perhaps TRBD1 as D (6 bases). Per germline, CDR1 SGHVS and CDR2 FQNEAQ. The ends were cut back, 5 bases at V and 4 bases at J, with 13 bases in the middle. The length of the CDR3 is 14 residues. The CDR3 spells CASSQRTVPDTQYF. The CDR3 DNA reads TGTGCCAGCAGCCAGCGGACAGTGCCAGATACGCAGTATTTT.

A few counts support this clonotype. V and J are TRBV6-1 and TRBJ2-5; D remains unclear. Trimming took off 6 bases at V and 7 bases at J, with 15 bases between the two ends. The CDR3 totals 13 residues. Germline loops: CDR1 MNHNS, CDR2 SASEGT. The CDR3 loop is CASSLDSAGTQYF. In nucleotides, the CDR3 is TGTGCCAGCAGCCTCGACTCCGCCGGGACCCAGTACTTC.

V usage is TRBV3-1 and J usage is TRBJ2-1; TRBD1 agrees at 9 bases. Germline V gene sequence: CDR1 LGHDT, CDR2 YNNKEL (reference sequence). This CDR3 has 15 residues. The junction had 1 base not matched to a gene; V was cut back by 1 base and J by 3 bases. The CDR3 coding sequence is TGTGCCAGCAGCCAAGGACAGGGGGTCTACAATGAGCAGTTCTTC. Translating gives CASSQGQGVYNEQFF.

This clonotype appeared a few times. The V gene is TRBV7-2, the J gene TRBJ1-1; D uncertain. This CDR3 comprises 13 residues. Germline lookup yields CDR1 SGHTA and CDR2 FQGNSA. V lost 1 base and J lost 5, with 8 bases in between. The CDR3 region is CASSLESRTEAFF. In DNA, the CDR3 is TGTGCCAGCAGCTTAGAATCGCGAACTGAAGCTTTCTTT.

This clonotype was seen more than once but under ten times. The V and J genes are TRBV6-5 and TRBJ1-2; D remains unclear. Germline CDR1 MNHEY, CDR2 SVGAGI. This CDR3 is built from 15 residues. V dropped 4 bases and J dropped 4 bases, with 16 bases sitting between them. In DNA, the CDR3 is TGTGCCAGCAGTTTTTCCCCGACACTGCCCTATGGCTACACCTTC. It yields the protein CASSFSPTLPYGYTF.

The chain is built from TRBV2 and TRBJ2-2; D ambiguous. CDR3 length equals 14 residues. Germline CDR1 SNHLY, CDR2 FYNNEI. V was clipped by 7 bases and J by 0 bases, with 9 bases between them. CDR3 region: CASTAAANTGELFF. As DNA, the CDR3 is TGTGCCAGCACTGCGGCGGCGAACACCGGGGAGCTGTTTTTT.

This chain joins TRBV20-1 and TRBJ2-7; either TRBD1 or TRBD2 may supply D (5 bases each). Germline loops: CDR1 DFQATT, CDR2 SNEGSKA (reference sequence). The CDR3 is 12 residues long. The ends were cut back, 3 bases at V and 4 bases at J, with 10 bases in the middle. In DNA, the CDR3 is TGCAGTGCTAGGAGGGGATTGTACGAGCAGTACTTC. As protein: CSARRGLYEQYF.

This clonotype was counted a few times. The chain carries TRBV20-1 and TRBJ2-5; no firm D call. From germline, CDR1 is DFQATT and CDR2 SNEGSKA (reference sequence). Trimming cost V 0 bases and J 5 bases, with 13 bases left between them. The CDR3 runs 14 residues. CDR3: CSARDRLIGETQYF. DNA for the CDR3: TGCAGTGCTAGAGATCGGTTAATAGGGGAGACCCAGTACTTC.

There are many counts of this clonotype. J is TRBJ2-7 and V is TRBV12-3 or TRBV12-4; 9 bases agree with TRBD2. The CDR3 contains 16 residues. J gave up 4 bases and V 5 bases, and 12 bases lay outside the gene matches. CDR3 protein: CASSPRLAVSRYEQYF. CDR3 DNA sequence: TGTGCCAGCAGTCCCCGACTAGCGGTATCCCGGTACGAGCAGTACTTC.

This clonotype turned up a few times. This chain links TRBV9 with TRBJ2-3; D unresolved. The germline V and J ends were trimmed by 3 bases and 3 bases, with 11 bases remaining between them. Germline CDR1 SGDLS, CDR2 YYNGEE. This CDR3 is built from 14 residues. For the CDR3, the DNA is TGTGCCAGCAGCGACCGGTATGGTACAGATACGCAGTATTTT. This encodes CASSDRYGTDTQYF.

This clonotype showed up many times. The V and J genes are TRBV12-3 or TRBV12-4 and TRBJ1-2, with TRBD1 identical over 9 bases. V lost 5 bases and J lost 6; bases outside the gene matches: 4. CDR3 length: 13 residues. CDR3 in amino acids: CASSLRQGDGYTF. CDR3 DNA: TGTGCCAGCAGTCTCCGACAGGGGGATGGCTACACCTTC.

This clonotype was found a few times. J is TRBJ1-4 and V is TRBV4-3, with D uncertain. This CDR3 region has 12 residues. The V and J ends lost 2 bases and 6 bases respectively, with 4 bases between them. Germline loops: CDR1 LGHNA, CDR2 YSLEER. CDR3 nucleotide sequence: TGCGCCAGCAGCCAACCAGATGAAAAACTGTTTTTT. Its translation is CASSQPDEKLFF.

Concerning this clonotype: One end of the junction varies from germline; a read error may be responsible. CDR3 residues: CCARDQIRTGWVYGYTF. CDR3 DNA sequence: TGCTGTGCTAGAGATCAAATTAGGACAGGGTGGGTCTATGGCTACACCTTC. The V call is TRBV20-1, the J call TRBJ1-2; 8 nucleotides match TRBD1. The germline gives CDR1 DFQATT, CDR2 SNEGSKA (reference sequence). This CDR3 spans 17 amino acids.

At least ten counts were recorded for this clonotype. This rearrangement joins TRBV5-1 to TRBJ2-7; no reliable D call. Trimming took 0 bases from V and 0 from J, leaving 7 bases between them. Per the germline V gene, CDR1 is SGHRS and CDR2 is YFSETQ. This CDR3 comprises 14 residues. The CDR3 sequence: CASSLGVGSYEQYF. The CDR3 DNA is TGCGCCAGCAGCTTGGGGGTTGGCTCCTACGAGCAGTACTTC. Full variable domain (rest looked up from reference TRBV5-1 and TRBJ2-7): KAGVTQTPRYLIKTRGQQVTLSCSPISGHRSVSWYQQTPGQGLQFLFEYFSETQRNKGNFPGRFSGRQFSNSRSEMNVSTLELGDSALYLCASSLGVGSYEQYFGPGTRLTVT.

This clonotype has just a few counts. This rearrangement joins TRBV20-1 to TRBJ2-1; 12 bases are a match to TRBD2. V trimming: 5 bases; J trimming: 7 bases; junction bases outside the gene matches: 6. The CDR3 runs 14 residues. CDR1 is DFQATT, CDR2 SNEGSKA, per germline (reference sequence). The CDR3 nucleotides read TGCAGTGCTTTACTAGCGGGAGGTAAAAATGAGCAGTTCTTC. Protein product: CSALLAGGKNEQFF.

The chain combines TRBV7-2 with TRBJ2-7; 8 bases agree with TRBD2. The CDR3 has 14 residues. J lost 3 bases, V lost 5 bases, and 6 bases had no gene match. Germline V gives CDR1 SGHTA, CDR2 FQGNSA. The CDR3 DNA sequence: TGTGCCAGCAGCCGAGAGGCGGGAGGCTACGAGCAGTACTTC. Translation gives CASSREAGGYEQYF.

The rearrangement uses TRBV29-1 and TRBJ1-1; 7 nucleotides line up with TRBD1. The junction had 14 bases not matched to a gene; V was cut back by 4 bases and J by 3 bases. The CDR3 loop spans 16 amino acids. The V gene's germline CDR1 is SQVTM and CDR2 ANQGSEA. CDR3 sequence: CSVVPINRGMDTEAFF. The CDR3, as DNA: TGCAGCGTTGTCCCAATAAACAGGGGAATGGACACTGAAGCTTTCTTT.

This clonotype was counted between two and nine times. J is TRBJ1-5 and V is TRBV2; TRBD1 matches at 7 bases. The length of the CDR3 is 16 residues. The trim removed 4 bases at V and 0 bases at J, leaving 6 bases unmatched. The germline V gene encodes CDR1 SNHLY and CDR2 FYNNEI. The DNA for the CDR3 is TGTGCCAGCAGTGGGACAGGTGGGGCTAGCAATCAGCCCCAGCATTTT. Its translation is CASSGTGGASNQPQHF.

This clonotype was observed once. The CDR3 nucleotides are TGTGCCAGCAGTCAGCTGCACTCATACGAGCAGTACTTC. Translating gives CASSQLHSYEQYF. V usage is TRBV25-1 and J usage is TRBJ2-7; D unresolved. Germline values: CDR1 MGHDK, CDR2 SYGVNS. This CDR3 has 13 amino acids. V lost 5 bases and J 4 bases, leaving 12 bases between the germline ends.

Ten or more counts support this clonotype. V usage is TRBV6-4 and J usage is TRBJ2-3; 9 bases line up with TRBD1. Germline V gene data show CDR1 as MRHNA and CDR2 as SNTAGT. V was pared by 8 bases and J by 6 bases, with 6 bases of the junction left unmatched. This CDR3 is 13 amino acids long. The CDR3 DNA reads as TGTGCCAGCTCACAGGGGGCATGGGATACGCAGTATTTT. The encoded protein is CASSQGAWDTQYF.

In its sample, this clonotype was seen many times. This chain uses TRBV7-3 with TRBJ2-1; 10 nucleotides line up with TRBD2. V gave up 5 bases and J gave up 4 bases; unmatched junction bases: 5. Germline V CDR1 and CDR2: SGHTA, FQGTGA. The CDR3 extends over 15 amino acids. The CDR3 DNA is TGTGCCAGCAGCACGGGGACTAGCGATTACAATGAGCAGTTCTTC. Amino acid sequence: CASSTGTSDYNEQFF.

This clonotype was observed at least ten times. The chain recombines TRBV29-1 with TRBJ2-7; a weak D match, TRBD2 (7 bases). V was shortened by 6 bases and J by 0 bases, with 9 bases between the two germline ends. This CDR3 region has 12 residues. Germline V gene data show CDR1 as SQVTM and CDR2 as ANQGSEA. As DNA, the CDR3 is TGCAGCGTAGGGGGGGGCTCCTACGAGCAGTACTTC. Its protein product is CSVGGGSYEQYF.

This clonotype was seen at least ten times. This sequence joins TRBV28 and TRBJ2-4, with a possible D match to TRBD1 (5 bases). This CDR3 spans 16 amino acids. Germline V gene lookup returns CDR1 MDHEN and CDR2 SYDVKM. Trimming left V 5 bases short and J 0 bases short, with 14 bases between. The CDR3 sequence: CASSPTDSLAKNIQYF. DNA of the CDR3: TGTGCCAGCAGTCCGACAGACTCATTAGCCAAAAACATTCAGTACTTC.

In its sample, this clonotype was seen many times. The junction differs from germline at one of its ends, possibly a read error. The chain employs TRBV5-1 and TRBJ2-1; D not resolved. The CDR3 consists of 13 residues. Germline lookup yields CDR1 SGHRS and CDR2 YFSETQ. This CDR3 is CASSPDSYNEQFF. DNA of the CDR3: TGTGCCAGCAGCCCGGACTCCTACAATGAGCAGTTCTTC.

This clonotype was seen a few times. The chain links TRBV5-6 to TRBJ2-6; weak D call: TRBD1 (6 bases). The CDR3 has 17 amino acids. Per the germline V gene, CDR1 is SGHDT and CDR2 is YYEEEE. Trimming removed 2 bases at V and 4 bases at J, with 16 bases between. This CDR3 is CASSLWGQVTGANVLTF. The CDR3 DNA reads TGTGCCAGCAGCTTATGGGGGCAGGTGACGGGGGCCAACGTCCTGACTTTC. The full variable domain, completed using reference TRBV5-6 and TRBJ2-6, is DAGVTQSPTHLIKTRGQQVTLRCSPKSGHDTVSWYQQALGQGPQFIFQYYEEEERQRGNFPDRFSGHQFPNYSSELNVNALLLGDSALYLCASSLWGQVTGANVLTFGAGSRLTVL.